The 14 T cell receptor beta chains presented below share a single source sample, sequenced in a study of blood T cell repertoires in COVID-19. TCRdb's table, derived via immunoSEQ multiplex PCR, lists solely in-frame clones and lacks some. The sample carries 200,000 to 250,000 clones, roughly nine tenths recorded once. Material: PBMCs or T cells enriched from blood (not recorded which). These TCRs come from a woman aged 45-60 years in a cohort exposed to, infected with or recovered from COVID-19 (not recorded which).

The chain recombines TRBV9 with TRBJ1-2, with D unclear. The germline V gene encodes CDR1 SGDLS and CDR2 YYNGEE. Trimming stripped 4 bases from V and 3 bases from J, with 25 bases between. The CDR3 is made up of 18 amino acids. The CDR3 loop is CASSTPFTPDRRDYGYTF. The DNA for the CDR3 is TGTGCCAGCAGCACCCCCTTTACCCCGGACCGGAGGGACTATGGCTACACCTTC. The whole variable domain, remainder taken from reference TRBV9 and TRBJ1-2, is DSGVTQTPKHLITATGQRVTLRCSPRSGDLSVYWYQQSLDQGLQFLIQYYNGEERAKGNILERFSAQQFPDLHSELNLSSLELGDSALYFCASSTPFTPDRRDYGYTFGSGTRLTVV.

CDR3 in amino acids: CASSPSAGVGYGYTF. CDR3 sequence (DNA): TGTGCCAGCAGCCCTTCGGCGGGGGTGGGCTATGGCTACACCTTC. The rearrangement uses TRBV7-2 and TRBJ1-2; weak D call: TRBD1 (5 bases). Per the germline V gene, CDR1 is SGHTA and CDR2 is FQGNSA. Between the trimmed V and J ends, which lost 5 bases and 4 bases, there was a span of 17 bases. This CDR3 spans 15 amino acids.

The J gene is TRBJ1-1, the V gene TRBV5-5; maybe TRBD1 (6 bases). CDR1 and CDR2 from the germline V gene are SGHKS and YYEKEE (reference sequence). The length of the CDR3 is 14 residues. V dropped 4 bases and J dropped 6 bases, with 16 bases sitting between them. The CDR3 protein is CASSREQGRAEAFF. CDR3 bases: TGTGCCAGCAGCAGGGAACAGGGAAGGGCTGAAGCTTTCTTT.

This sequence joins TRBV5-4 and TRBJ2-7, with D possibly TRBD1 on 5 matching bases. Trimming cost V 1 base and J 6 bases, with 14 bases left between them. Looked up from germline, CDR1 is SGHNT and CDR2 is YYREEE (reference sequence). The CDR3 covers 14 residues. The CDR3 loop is CASSLLYGATEQYF. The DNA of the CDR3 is TGTGCCAGCAGCTTGTTGTATGGGGCTACCGAGCAGTACTTC.

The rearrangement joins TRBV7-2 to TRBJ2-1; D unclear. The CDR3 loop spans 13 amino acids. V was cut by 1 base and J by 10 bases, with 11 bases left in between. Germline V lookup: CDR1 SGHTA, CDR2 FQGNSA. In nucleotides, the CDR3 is TGTGCCAGCAGCTTAGGGGCTCTTAGGGAGCAGTTCTTC. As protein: CASSLGALREQFF. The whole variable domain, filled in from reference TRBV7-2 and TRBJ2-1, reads GAGVSQSPSNKVTEKGKDVELRCDPISGHTALYWYRQSLGQGLEFLIYFQGNSAPDKSGLPSDRFSAERTGGSVSTLTIQRTQQEDSAVYLCASSLGALREQFFGPGTRLTVL.

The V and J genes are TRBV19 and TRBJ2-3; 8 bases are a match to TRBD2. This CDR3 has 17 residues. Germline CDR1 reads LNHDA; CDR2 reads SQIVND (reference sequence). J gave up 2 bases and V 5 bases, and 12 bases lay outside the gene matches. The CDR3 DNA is TGTGCCAGTAGTCCTCCCCCCGCGCGGGGGGACACAGATACGCAGTATTTT. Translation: CASSPPPARGDTDTQYF.

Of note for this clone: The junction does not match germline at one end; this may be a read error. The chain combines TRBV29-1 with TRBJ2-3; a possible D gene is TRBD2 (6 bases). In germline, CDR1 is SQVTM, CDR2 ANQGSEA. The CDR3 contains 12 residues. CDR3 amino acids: CSFDRDSDTQYF. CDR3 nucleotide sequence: TGCAGCTTTGACCGGGACTCAGATACGCAGTATTTT.

CDR3: CASSLVKGVDSPLHF. CDR3 DNA sequence: TGTGCCAGCAGCTTGGTCAAGGGGGTGGATTCACCCCTCCACTTT. The chain employs TRBV5-4 and TRBJ1-6; tentatively, D is TRBD1 (6 bases). V shed 0 bases and J shed 8 bases, with 12 bases lying between them. CDR3 length: 15 amino acids. Per the germline V gene, CDR1 is SGHNT and CDR2 is YYREEE (reference sequence). The full variable domain, with the rest looked up from reference TRBV5-4 and TRBJ1-6, is ETGVTQSPTHLIKTRGQQVTLRCSSQSGHNTVSWYQQALGQGPQFIFQYYREEENGRGNFPPRFSGLQFPNYSSELNVNALELDDSALYLCASSLVKGVDSPLHFGNGTRLTVT.

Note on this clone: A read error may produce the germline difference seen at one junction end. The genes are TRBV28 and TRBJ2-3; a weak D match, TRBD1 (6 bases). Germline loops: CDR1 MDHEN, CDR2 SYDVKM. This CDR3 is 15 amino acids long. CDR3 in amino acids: CASSSRTVVTYTQYF. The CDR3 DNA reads TGTGCCAGCAGTTCCCGGACAGTGGTCACATATACGCAGTATTTT.

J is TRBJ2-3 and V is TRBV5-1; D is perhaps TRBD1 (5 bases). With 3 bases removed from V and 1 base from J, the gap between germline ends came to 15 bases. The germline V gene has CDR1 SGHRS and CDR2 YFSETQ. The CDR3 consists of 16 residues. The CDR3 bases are TGCGCCAGCAGCTCCGGCAGGGTTGGGGGCACAGATACGCAGTATTTT. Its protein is CASSSGRVGGTDTQYF.

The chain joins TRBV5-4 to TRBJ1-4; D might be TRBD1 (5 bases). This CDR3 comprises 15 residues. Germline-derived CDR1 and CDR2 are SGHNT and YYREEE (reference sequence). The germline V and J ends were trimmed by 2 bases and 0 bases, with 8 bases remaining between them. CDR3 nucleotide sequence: TGTGCCAGCAGCTTAAGGACAACAACTAATGAAAAACTGTTTTTT. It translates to CASSLRTTTNEKLFF.

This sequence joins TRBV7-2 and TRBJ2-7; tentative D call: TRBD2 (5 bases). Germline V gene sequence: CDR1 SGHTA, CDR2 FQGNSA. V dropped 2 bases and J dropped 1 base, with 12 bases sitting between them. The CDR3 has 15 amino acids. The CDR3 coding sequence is TGTGCCAGCAGCTTACAGACTATTAAATCCTACGAGCAGTACTTC. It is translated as CASSLQTIKSYEQYF.

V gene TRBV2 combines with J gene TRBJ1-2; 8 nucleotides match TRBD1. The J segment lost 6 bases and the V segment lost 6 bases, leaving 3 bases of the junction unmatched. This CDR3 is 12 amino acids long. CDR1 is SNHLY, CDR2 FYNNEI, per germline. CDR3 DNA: TGTGCCAGCAGCCGGACAGGGAATGGCTACACCTTC. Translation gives CASSRTGNGYTF.

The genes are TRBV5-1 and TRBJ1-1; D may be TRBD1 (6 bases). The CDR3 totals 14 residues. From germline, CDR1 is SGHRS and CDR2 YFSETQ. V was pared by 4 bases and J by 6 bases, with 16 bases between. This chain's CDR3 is CASSLTGKVAEAFF. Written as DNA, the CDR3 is TGCGCCAGCAGCCTAACAGGGAAAGTGGCTGAAGCTTTCTTT. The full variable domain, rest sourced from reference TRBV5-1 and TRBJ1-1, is KAGVTQTPRYLIKTRGQQVTLSCSPISGHRSVSWYQQTPGQGLQFLFEYFSETQRNKGNFPGRFSGRQFSNSRSEMNVSTLELGDSALYLCASSLTGKVAEAFFGQGTRLTVV.